Following are 26 T cell receptor beta chains from one sample sequenced in a study of cytomegalovirus exposure and HLA in healthy donors. PCR used 60 Vbeta primers and 13 Jbeta primers. This table comes from immunoSEQ multiplex PCR, and its TCRdb copy is limited to in-frame clones, with some not included. The data show hundreds of thousands of clones, with 65% to 85% seen just once and 2% to 2.5% held by the top ten. Sequencing was carried out using PBMCs. The receptors stem from a female donor in good health and CMV-seronegative.

V usage is TRBV27 and J usage is TRBJ2-7; no reliable D call. Germline CDR1 and CDR2: MNHEY and SMNVEV (reference sequence). Trimming removed 5 bases from V and 2 bases from J, with 7 bases in between. The CDR3 totals 12 residues. The CDR3 nucleotides read TGTGCCAGCAGTCCGGGTACCTACGAGCAGTACTTC. Encoded protein: CASSPGTYEQYF.

This chain links TRBV5-3 with TRBJ1-4, with a possible D match to TRBD1 (6 bases). TRBV5-3 is designated an ORF whose function remains uncertain. Trimming removed 0 bases at V and 4 bases at J, with 19 bases between. This CDR3 spans 18 amino acids. The CDR3 nucleotides are TGTGCCAGAAGCTTGGGTCACAGGGTAGCGAGAATTAATGAAAAACTGTTTTTT. Encoded protein: CARSLGHRVARINEKLFF.

The rearrangement joins TRBV5-1 to TRBJ2-1, with 8 bases identical to TRBD1. The CDR3 is 15 amino acids. J was trimmed by 2 bases and V by 0 bases; bases with no gene match: 1. Germline CDR1 reads SGHRS; CDR2 reads YFSETQ. The CDR3 reads CASSLAQGAYNEQFF. CDR3 DNA sequence: TGCGCCAGCAGCTTGGCACAGGGGGCCTACAATGAGCAGTTCTTC. The whole variable domain, remainder taken from reference TRBV5-1 and TRBJ2-1, is KAGVTQTPRYLIKTRGQQVTLSCSPISGHRSVSWYQQTPGQGLQFLFEYFSETQRNKGNFPGRFSGRQFSNSRSEMNVSTLELGDSALYLCASSLAQGAYNEQFFGPGTRLTVL.

The chain is built from TRBV7-2 and TRBJ2-7, with 7 bases identical to TRBD2. V lost 1 base to trimming and J lost 3 bases; unmatched junction nucleotides: 6. The germline gives CDR1 SGHTA, CDR2 FQGNSA. This CDR3 comprises 15 residues. CDR3: CASSLGRGTIYEQYF. CDR3 DNA sequence: TGTGCCAGCAGCTTAGGGCGCGGGACTATCTACGAGCAGTACTTC.

V is TRBV6-1 and J is TRBJ2-7; no reliable D call. Trimming took 1 base from V and 2 from J, leaving 12 bases between them. Germline assignment: CDR1 MNHNS and CDR2 SASEGT. The CDR3 length is 15 residues. The CDR3 spells CASSEGLVPTYEQYF. The DNA of the CDR3 is TGTGCCAGCAGTGAAGGTTTAGTCCCCACCTACGAGCAGTACTTC.

This clone has only one observation. The V and J genes are TRBV29-1 and TRBJ2-7; 8 positions match TRBD2. Germline V gene lookup returns CDR1 SQVTM and CDR2 ANQGSEA. The CDR3 sequence is 14 residues long. J lost 1 base, V lost 1 base, and 3 bases had no gene match. The CDR3 sequence: CSVEVSGISYEQYF. The CDR3 bases are TGCAGCGTTGAAGTTAGCGGGATATCCTACGAGCAGTACTTC.

The rearrangement links TRBV7-9 to TRBJ2-1, with D possibly being TRBD1 (6 bases). The germline V gene has CDR1 SEHNR and CDR2 FQNEAQ (reference sequence). There are 13 residues in the CDR3. With 5 bases removed from V and 6 bases from J, the gap between germline ends came to 11 bases. The DNA of the CDR3 is TGTGCCAGCAGCGCGGACAGCTCCAATGAGCAGTTCTTC. Amino acids: CASSADSSNEQFF.

The chain carries TRBV5-6 and TRBJ2-2; D unclear. The CDR3 has 12 amino acids. CDR1 and CDR2 (germline): SGHDT, YYEEEE. The V end lost 4 bases, the J end lost 6 bases, and 7 bases lay between the germline ends. CDR3 sequence reads: CASSRTPGELFF. The CDR3 DNA sequence: TGTGCCAGCAGCCGAACTCCCGGGGAGCTGTTTTTT.

The chain couples TRBV19 to TRBJ1-2, with 8 positions matching TRBD1. Germline V gene lookup returns CDR1 LNHDA and CDR2 SQIVND (reference sequence). The V and J ends lost 8 bases and 2 bases, in that order; junction bases with no gene match: 1. This CDR3 has 12 amino acids. CDR3 sequence: CASYRGNYGYTF. The CDR3 DNA follows: TGTGCCAGTTACAGGGGGAACTATGGCTACACCTTC.

This clone was picked up a small number of times. Written as DNA, the CDR3 is TGCAGTGCTGGACCGGGACAGGGATTGTATTTT. Encoded protein: CSAGPGQGLYF. The chain is built from TRBV20-1 and TRBJ2-3; 9 bases fit TRBD1. The CDR3 length is 11 residues. CDR1 DFQATT and CDR2 SNEGSKA come from the germline V gene (reference sequence). With 5 bases clipped from V and 14 bases from J, the junction kept 8 bases outside the gene matches.

CDR3 coding DNA: TGTGCCAGCAGCTTAACAGGGGGCACTGAAGCTTTCTTT. It specifies CASSLTGGTEAFF. V gene TRBV14 combines with J gene TRBJ1-1, with 8 bases fitting TRBD1. V lost 5 bases to trimming and J lost 4 bases; unmatched junction nucleotides: 3. Germline-derived CDR1 and CDR2 are SGHDN and FVKESK. The CDR3 has 13 amino acids.

V usage is TRBV30 and J usage is TRBJ1-1; D may be TRBD1 (6 bases). V was trimmed by 2 bases and J by 3 bases, leaving 10 bases between them. The length of the CDR3 is 13 residues. Germline CDR1 reads GTSNPN; CDR2 reads SVGIG (reference sequence). The CDR3 sequence: CAWSRGLDTEAFF. The CDR3 bases are TGTGCCTGGAGTAGGGGGTTGGACACTGAAGCTTTCTTT.

The chain is built from TRBV7-9 and TRBJ2-1; D might be TRBD1 (6 bases). The V gene's germline CDR1 is SEHNR and CDR2 FQNEAQ (reference sequence). The V and J ends lost 1 base and 5 bases respectively, with 6 bases between them. This CDR3 comprises 13 residues. Here the CDR3 reads CASSLGQDNEQFF. The CDR3 nucleotides read TGTGCCAGCAGCTTAGGACAGGACAATGAGCAGTTCTTC.

The rearrangement joins TRBV4-1 to TRBJ2-7; possibly TRBD1 for D (5 bases). Germline V gene data show CDR1 as MGHRA and CDR2 as YSYEKL. CDR3 length equals 16 residues. Trimming took 0 bases from V and 2 from J, leaving 14 bases between them. CDR3 sequence (DNA): TGCGCCAGCAGCCAAGATCCCCAGGGTCGGACCTACGAGCAGTACTTC. It codes for CASSQDPQGRTYEQYF.

The rearrangement links TRBV19 to TRBJ1-2; 7 nucleotides match TRBD1. Germline lookup yields CDR1 LNHDA and CDR2 SQIVND (reference sequence). V was pared by 11 bases and J by 6 bases, with 18 bases of the junction left unmatched. CDR3 length: 15 residues. For the CDR3, the DNA is TGTGCCTCCTTAAGGGGCACCACAGGGGACGATGGCTACACCTTC. It encodes CASLRGTTGDDGYTF.

The chain couples TRBV18 to TRBJ1-2; D perhaps matches TRBD1 (5 bases). The V end was cut by 3 bases, the J end by 0 bases, with 14 bases between. CDR3 length equals 16 residues. Germline CDR1 KGHSH, CDR2 LQKENI. CDR3 DNA sequence: TGTGCCAGCTCACCGACAGCCGAAAGCCCTAACTATGGCTACACCTTC. It is translated as CASSPTAESPNYGYTF.

This rearrangement joins TRBV27 to TRBJ2-7; D possibly corresponds to TRBD2 (5 bases). Germline CDR1 reads MNHEY; CDR2 reads SMNVEV (reference sequence). The CDR3 is 15 residues long. Trimming took 8 bases from V and 2 from J, leaving 19 bases between them. The CDR3 DNA reads as TGTGCCAGCTCCTTGGGAGCGAACGGGGCCTACGAGCAGTACTTC. Translation: CASSLGANGAYEQYF.

The chain carries TRBV13 and TRBJ1-2, with 9 bases fitting TRBD1. With 6 bases clipped from V and 4 bases from J, the junction kept 3 bases outside the gene matches. Germline CDR1 is PRHDT and CDR2 is FYEKMQ (reference sequence). This CDR3 has 13 amino acids. CDR3 DNA: TGTGCCAGCAGTGAGACAGGGGGCTATGGCTACACCTTC. It codes for CASSETGGYGYTF.

V is TRBV6-5 and J is TRBJ2-1, with TRBD1 as a possible D gene (5 bases). This CDR3 is built from 16 residues. V dropped 0 bases and J dropped 0 bases, with 9 bases sitting between them. Germline CDR1 and CDR2: MNHEY and SVGAGI. The CDR3 sequence: CASSYSRDSSYNEQFF. The DNA of the CDR3 is TGTGCCAGCAGTTACTCGAGAGACAGCTCCTACAATGAGCAGTTCTTC.

V is TRBV7-2 and J is TRBJ2-4, with 7 bases fitting TRBD2. Losses at the gene ends were 2 bases for V and 7 bases for J; bases not matched to a gene: 8. CDR3 size: 15 residues. Germline V CDR1 and CDR2: SGHTA, FQGNSA. The chain's CDR3 is CASSLRGGSSNIQYF. DNA for the CDR3: TGTGCCAGCAGCTTAAGGGGCGGGAGTTCGAACATTCAGTACTTC. Together with reference TRBV7-2 and TRBJ2-4, the CDR3 gives the full variable domain: GAGVSQSPSNKVTEKGKDVELRCDPISGHTALYWYRQSLGQGLEFLIYFQGNSAPDKSGLPSDRFSAERTGGSVSTLTIQRTQQEDSAVYLCASSLRGGSSNIQYFGAGTRLSVL.

The rearrangement joins TRBV18 to TRBJ2-5; D perhaps matches TRBD1 (6 bases). The V and J ends lost 2 bases and 4 bases respectively, with 11 bases between them. In germline, CDR1 is KGHSH, CDR2 LQKENI. There are 14 residues in the CDR3. This chain's CDR3 is CASSPGSRGETQYF. CDR3 in DNA: TGTGCCAGCTCACCAGGTAGCAGGGGAGAGACCCAGTACTTC.

This clone has only one observation. The genes are TRBV4-1 and TRBJ2-2; TRBD2 agrees at 10 bases. CDR1 is MGHRA and CDR2 is YSYEKL in the germline V gene. CDR3 length: 17 amino acids. V lost 0 bases to trimming and J lost 5 bases; unmatched junction nucleotides: 6. The CDR3 sequence: CASSQDPSGRGTGELFF. The CDR3 DNA is TGCGCCAGCAGCCAAGACCCTAGCGGGAGAGGGACCGGGGAGCTGTTTTTT.

The gene calls are TRBV15 and TRBJ2-2, with D possibly matching TRBD2 (6 bases). Trimming took off 8 bases at V and 0 bases at J, with 10 bases between the two ends. CDR1 LNHNV and CDR2 YYDKDF come from the germline V gene (reference sequence). The CDR3 runs 14 residues. The DNA for the CDR3 is TGTGCCACCCACGGACTAACGAACACCGGGGAGCTGTTTTTT. Amino acid sequence: CATHGLTNTGELFF.

The chain is built from TRBV18 and TRBJ1-1; 7 positions match TRBD1. Losses at the gene ends were 2 bases for V and 4 bases for J; bases not matched to a gene: 10. Germline values: CDR1 KGHSH, CDR2 LQKENI. The CDR3 is 16 amino acids. In DNA form, the CDR3 reads TGTGCCAGCTCACCATTCGGTCCGACAGGGACCACTGAAGCTTTCTTT. Amino acid sequence: CASSPFGPTGTTEAFF.

In nucleotides, the CDR3 is TGTGCCAGTCCGCCAAAAGTAGGGGCAGACGCCAATCAGCCCCAGCATTTT. Protein product: CASPPKVGADANQPQHF. This chain links TRBV14 with TRBJ1-5; tentative D call: TRBD1 (5 bases). Germline CDR1 reads SGHDN; CDR2 reads FVKESK. The CDR3 loop spans 17 amino acids. V lost 9 bases to trimming and J lost 3 bases, with 24 bases between them.

This chain links TRBV7-9 with TRBJ2-7, with 7 bases aligning to TRBD2. The V segment lost 3 bases and the J segment 2 bases; nucleotides outside the gene matches: 10. Per the germline V gene, CDR1 is SEHNR and CDR2 is FQNEAQ (reference sequence). This CDR3 is built from 16 residues. This CDR3 is CASSFQGAGRPYEQYF. CDR3 bases: TGTGCCAGCAGCTTTCAAGGAGCGGGACGACCCTACGAGCAGTACTTC.